This entry lists 10 T cell receptor beta chains sequenced from one sample in a study of response to subunit inactivated influenza vaccine. TCRdb re-derived calls from the RT-PCR reads in MiXCR, one entry per CDR3 protein. The sample shows hundreds of thousands of distinct CDR3 sequences, 15% to 19% of them seen only once. Material: PBMCs from blood, obtained 11 to 12 days after vaccination. All receptors come from a man aged 50-60 years who received an inactivated influenza vaccine.

This chain joins TRBV9 and TRBJ2-1, with unresolved D. This CDR3 is 14 amino acids long. Per the germline V gene, CDR1 is SGDLS and CDR2 is YYNGEE. Trimming took off 1 base at V and 7 bases at J, with 12 bases between the two ends. The CDR3 region has the DNA TGTGCCAGCAGCGTAAGAGCTCAGTGGAATGAGCAGTTCTTC. Translating it yields CASSVRAQWNEQFF. The complete variable domain, with remaining parts taken from reference TRBV9 and TRBJ2-1, reads DSGVTQTPKHLITATGQRVTLRCSPRSGDLSVYWYQQSLDQGLQFLIQYYNGEERAKGNILERFSAQQFPDLHSELNLSSLELGDSALYFCASSVRAQWNEQFFGPGTRLTVL.

V is TRBV20-1 and J is TRBJ2-1, with 8 bases fitting TRBD2. Germline CDR1 reads DFQATT; CDR2 reads SNEGSKA (reference sequence). The CDR3 has 13 residues. The V and J ends lost 3 bases and 7 bases, in that order; junction bases with no gene match: 5. This CDR3 is CSARKGLANEQFF. The CDR3 DNA reads as TGCAGTGCTAGGAAAGGACTAGCAAATGAGCAGTTCTTC.

V gene TRBV7-2 combines with J gene TRBJ2-5; D gene ambiguous. In germline, CDR1 is SGHTA, CDR2 FQGNSA. V dropped 4 bases and J dropped 0 bases, with 6 bases sitting between them. The CDR3 runs to 13 residues. The CDR3 DNA reads TGTGCCAGCAGCTCCCCCAACCAAGAGACCCAGTACTTC. This encodes CASSSPNQETQYF.

The chain joins TRBV6-1 to TRBJ2-1; D may be TRBD1 (6 bases). V was clipped by 5 bases and J by 8 bases, with 19 bases between them. Germline V gene data show CDR1 as MNHNS and CDR2 as SASEGT. The CDR3 totals 15 residues. The CDR3 sequence is CASSPNRAELDEQFF. The CDR3 DNA sequence: TGTGCCAGCAGTCCAAACAGGGCCGAACTCGATGAGCAGTTCTTC.

The chain has TRBV10-1 and TRBJ2-2, with a weak D call TRBD2 (5 bases). Germline CDR1 is WNHNN and CDR2 is SYGVQD (reference sequence). Trimming took 7 bases from V and 2 from J, leaving 8 bases between them. This CDR3 comprises 13 residues. As DNA, the CDR3 is TGCGCCAGCAAGACGGGAAACACCGGGGAGCTGTTTTTT. Protein product: CASKTGNTGELFF.

This clonotype showed up just a few times. This may come from a read error, since a much larger clone is one base off. The chain employs TRBV12-3 or TRBV12-4 and TRBJ2-7, with no clear D. The CDR3 covers 12 residues. Deletions cut 3 bases from V and 1 base from J, with 4 bases between. The CDR3 is CASSFRSYEQYF. CDR3 in DNA: TGTGCCAGCAGTTTTAGATCCTACGAGCAGTACTTC.

This clonotype was counted many times. For the CDR3, the DNA is TGCAGCGTTAGTGAGACCCAGTACTTC. It codes for CSVSETQYF. The V call is TRBV29-1, the J call TRBJ2-5; no clear D gene. Germline CDR1 reads SQVTM; CDR2 reads ANQGSEA. This CDR3 contains 9 residues. V lost 5 bases to trimming and J lost 5 bases, with 3 bases between them.

Many counts were recorded for this clonotype. The V and J genes are TRBV14 and TRBJ2-1; weak D call: TRBD2 (5 bases). Germline V gives CDR1 SGHDN, CDR2 FVKESK. The V and J ends lost 4 bases and 2 bases respectively, with 12 bases between them. The CDR3 is made up of 15 amino acids. The CDR3, as DNA: TGTGCCAGCAGCCGCATGAGCGGACCCTACAATGAGCAGTTCTTC. Translating it yields CASSRMSGPYNEQFF.

The V call is TRBV20-1, the J call TRBJ2-6; the D is unclear. Between the trimmed V and J ends, which lost 5 bases and 0 bases, there was a span of 8 bases. This CDR3 is built from 14 residues. CDR1 DFQATT and CDR2 SNEGSKA come from the germline V gene (reference sequence). CDR3 in DNA: TGCAGTGCTCAAGGAGTCTCTGGGGCCAACGTCCTGACTTTC. Amino acid sequence: CSAQGVSGANVLTF.

This clonotype occurred a few times. The chain carries TRBV6-6 and TRBJ2-7, with D unresolved. CDR3 size: 11 residues. CDR1 is MNHNY and CDR2 is SVGAGI in the germline V gene (reference sequence). V lost 4 bases and J lost 9, with 10 bases in between. The CDR3 spells CASSSDTRQYF. The CDR3 DNA is TGTGCCAGCAGTTCCGACACCCGGCAGTACTTC.